This entry concerns a single T cell receptor (beta chain). The sample holds many counts of this clone. The specificity of this receptor is unknown. No qualities accompany the bases; no much larger clone lies one base away. Including cysteine and phenylalanine, the CDR3 has 14 amino acids. The only DNA kept is the CDR3, 42 bases in frame from the first base. The germline V end is reduced by 10 bases and the J end by 4 bases; junction bases left unmatched: 8. According to the germline V gene, CDR1 reads ENHRY and CDR2 reads SYGVKD. Each donor gave one peripheral blood draw, averaging about 100 mL, which was collected into heparinised tubes. Using a panel that included CD45RO, CCR7, CD25, CD127, CD95 and CD27, naive, central memory, regulatory and stem cell-like memory CD4+ T cells were sorted on a BD FACSAria II. Every sorted population had a purity above 95%. PBMCs were isolated right away by Lymphoprep density gradient centrifugation and were stained directly, without culture. So that batch effects would be minimized, each experiment stained and sorted samples in pairs, pairing one healthy donor with one patient.

The data were obtained in a study of beta chain features in type 1 diabetes (dated by TCRdb to 2016 to 2018). About the full investigation: Patients and healthy donors did not differ in mean age, gender distribution, total cell number or subset yield. Across all samples, about 110 million sorted cells were examined, and cell number per subset correlated strongly with RNA yield. In the study, TCRB repertoires of sorted circulating CD4+ T cell subsets from recently diagnosed type 1 diabetes patients were compared with those of matched healthy donors. Regulatory and stem cell-like memory subsets were isolated from only 8 patients and about eight healthy donors, whereas naive and central memory subsets came from all 30 or so donors.

The High Capacity cDNA Reverse Transcription Kit was used to reverse transcribe all of the isolated RNA, meaning that expressed TCRB transcripts were what got sequenced. Deep immunoSEQ sequencing was applied to naive, central memory and regulatory T cell samples, giving an average of around 3.4 million total reads per sample. Sorted cells were lysed in RLT buffer, and RNA was extracted using DNase-treated RNeasy Micro or Mini kits according to cell number. Each cell subset was processed separately to prevent cross-contamination, with patient and healthy donor samples processed together. The immunoSEQ multiplex PCR was used to amplify TCRB sequences from cDNA, yielding 87-bp fragments that span the CDR3 region. Amplicons were sequenced on the Illumina HiSeq platform. As for how the authors treated the data: Synthetic template baselines were used to correct PCR bias computationally, reads within Hamming distance 2 were collapsed together, and singletons that could not be merged were discarded. Reads were aligned to IMGT to assign V, D and J genes, CDR3 length, and insertions or deletions at six rearrangement sites. Clonotype counts were normalized to sorted cell number within each subset before computing true diversity and Gini coefficients with the tcR R package. The overlap coefficient, calculated on TCRB nucleotide sequences, was used to quantify repertoire sharing. The immuneACCESS repertoire file appears here via TCRdb, limited to in-frame rearrangements. These files lack a portion of the clones; in checked studies, under half of the deficit traces to unresolved V genes, and the cause of the others is not known. That table gives V, J and clone size, and the DNA gave D and trimming. The sample table records 130,000 to 150,000 clones; nearly 9.5% of these occur just once. Roughly 0.74% of the sample belongs to the ten largest clones.

Summary of the overall study and its limitations: In all four CD4+ subsets, TCRB CDR3 length was moderately but significantly shorter in type 1 diabetes patients. Because the HLA sub-analyses included only small numbers of individuals, any influence of HLA type on TCRB rearrangement was left unresolved. The naive, central memory and regulatory TCRB repertoires appeared to resemble one another more closely among patients than among healthy donors. Sequencing cDNA rather than genomic DNA could over-represent highly expressing activated cells, although activation and CD3 levels did not differ between groups. PCR might favor shorter templates, but patient and control samples were amplified and corrected together, so any skew would affect both groups equally. Fewer insertions and more nucleotide deletions at VDJ recombination sites were observed in patients with type 1 diabetes, implying thymic rearrangement abnormalities.

This TCR came from a man aged 18 to 35 in good health. The sequencing sample was made of central memory CD4+ T cells from blood. Recombination joined TRBV10-3 with TRBJ2-7, with 12 central nucleotides matching TRBD2. The CDR3 loop reads CATKTSGGVYEQYF. The DNA reads TGTGCCACAAAGACTAGCGGGGGAGTTTACGAGCAGTACTTC.